The 16 T cell receptor beta chains below come from one sample, sequenced in a study of shared clonotypes between healthy human individuals. CD45RO-negative, CCR7-selected cells formed the naive CD8 fraction, which excluded terminally differentiated effector memory CD45RA+ cells. Repertoires were generated with immunoSEQ multiplex PCR, while TCRdb's copy carries only in-frame clones and drops some. The data show hundreds of thousands of clones, 90% to 95% seen once. Material for sequencing was naive CD8+ T cells sorted from blood. The receptors stem from a woman in her twenties or thirties in good health.

V is TRBV5-5 and J is TRBJ1-4; perhaps TRBD1 as D (5 bases). Trimming took off 0 bases at V and 0 bases at J, with 9 bases between the two ends. CDR3 length: 16 amino acids. Per germline, CDR1 SGHKS and CDR2 YYEKEE (reference sequence). CDR3 amino acids: CASSLEGRPTNEKLFF. In DNA, the CDR3 is TGTGCCAGCAGCTTGGAGGGGAGACCAACTAATGAAAAACTGTTTTTT.

The V gene is TRBV9, the J gene TRBJ1-1, with D perhaps TRBD1 (5 bases). V was clipped by 4 bases and J by 3 bases, with 13 bases between them. This CDR3 is 14 amino acids long. CDR1 and CDR2 from the germline V gene are SGDLS and YYNGEE. CDR3 nucleotides: TGTGCCAGCAGCCCCTACGGGGGGGACACTGAAGCTTTCTTT. Translation: CASSPYGGDTEAFF.

This chain connects TRBV5-1 to TRBJ2-7, with a weak D call TRBD1 (6 bases). This CDR3 comprises 16 residues. Trimming removed 2 bases at V and 0 bases at J, with 15 bases between. Germline loops: CDR1 SGHRS, CDR2 YFSETQ. CDR3 protein: CASSLPQTGISYEQYF. As DNA, the CDR3 is TGCGCCAGCAGCTTACCCCAAACAGGGATCTCCTACGAGCAGTACTTC.

The J gene is TRBJ2-7, the V gene TRBV13; 9 bases are a match to TRBD1. The germline V gene encodes CDR1 PRHDT and CDR2 FYEKMQ (reference sequence). CDR3 length: 14 residues. The ends lost 7 bases at V and 2 bases at J; junction bases unmatched: 6. The CDR3 is CASNPRDRAYEQYF. The CDR3 bases are TGTGCCAGCAACCCCCGGGACAGGGCCTACGAGCAGTACTTC.

The chain uses TRBV29-1 and TRBJ2-5; D is uncertain. V lost 3 bases, J lost 5 bases, and 4 bases lay in between. The CDR3 consists of 10 residues. Per germline, CDR1 SQVTM and CDR2 ANQGSEA. The CDR3 reads CSVDVETQYF. In DNA form, the CDR3 reads TGCAGCGTTGACGTTGAGACCCAGTACTTC. Combining the CDR3 with reference TRBV29-1 and TRBJ2-5 gives the whole variable domain SAVISQKPSRDICQRGTSLTIQCQVDSQVTMMFWYRQQPGQSLTLIATANQGSEATYESGFVIDKFPISRPNLTFSTLTVSNMSPEDSSIYLCSVDVETQYFGPGTRLLVL.

This clone has a single count. The chain employs TRBV11-2 and TRBJ2-7; TRBD2 matches 10 bases. Per the germline V gene, CDR1 is SGHAT and CDR2 is FQNNGV. This CDR3 is 13 amino acids long. V lost 0 bases, J lost 9 bases, and 2 bases stayed unmatched. The DNA of the CDR3 is TGTGCCAGCAGCTTAGATCTAGCGGGGGTGCAGTACTTC. Translated: CASSLDLAGVQYF.

The chain couples TRBV2 to TRBJ1-2; D ambiguous. Trimming stripped 7 bases from V and 5 bases from J, with 11 bases between. There are 12 residues in the CDR3. Germline V gene lookup returns CDR1 SNHLY and CDR2 FYNNEI. CDR3 region: CASMRTDYGYTF. The CDR3 nucleotides read TGTGCCAGCATGAGGACTGATTATGGCTACACCTTC.

This clone was detected a few times. The J gene is TRBJ2-2, the V gene TRBV28; weak D call: TRBD2 (5 bases). The V gene lost 5 bases and the J gene lost 6 bases, with 16 bases spanning the gap. The CDR3 sequence is 15 residues long. Germline assignment: CDR1 MDHEN and CDR2 SYDVKM. The DNA of the CDR3 is TGTGCCAGCAGTCGGGATGTATCTAACTCCGGGGAGCTGTTTTTT. Protein: CASSRDVSNSGELFF. Full variable domain (remainder filled in from reference TRBV28 and TRBJ2-2): DVKVTQSSRYLVKRTGEKVFLECVQDMDHENMFWYRQDPGLGLRLIYFSYDVKMKEKGDIPEGYSVSREKKERFSLILESASTNQTSMYLCASSRDVSNSGELFFGEGSRLTVL.

As to this clone: The same CDR3 is also encoded by other DNA sequences in this sample. This chain links TRBV19 with TRBJ2-7, with 10 bases matching TRBD2. Per the germline V gene, CDR1 is LNHDA and CDR2 is SQIVND (reference sequence). The J segment lost 3 bases and the V segment lost 1 base, leaving 0 bases of the junction unmatched. The CDR3 extends over 14 amino acids. The DNA of the CDR3 is TGTGCCAGTAGTATAGCTAGCGGGAGCTACGAGCAGTACTTC. This sequence encodes CASSIASGSYEQYF.

The V gene is TRBV28, the J gene TRBJ2-7; D is uncertain. From germline, CDR1 is MDHEN and CDR2 SYDVKM. V was shortened by 2 bases and J by 0 bases, with 8 bases between the two germline ends. The CDR3 totals 14 residues. The CDR3 DNA reads TGTGCCAGCAGTTTACAAGGGTTCTCCTACGAGCAGTACTTC. This encodes CASSLQGFSYEQYF.

The chain carries TRBV30 and TRBJ2-1; 10 positions agree with TRBD2. Trimming cost V 4 bases and J 7 bases; bases outside gene matches: 7. There are 14 residues in the CDR3. Germline V CDR1 and CDR2: GTSNPN, SVGIG (reference sequence). In DNA form, the CDR3 reads TGTGCCTGGACGCCGGGGACTAGCGTTAATGAGCAGTTCTTC. It translates to CAWTPGTSVNEQFF.

The chain employs TRBV27 and TRBJ2-1, with D perhaps TRBD2 (6 bases). The CDR3 spans 11 residues. CDR1 MNHEY and CDR2 SMNVEV come from the germline V gene (reference sequence). V lost 4 bases, J lost 14 bases, and 12 bases lay in between. As DNA, the CDR3 is TGTGCCAGCAGTTCCGGACTATGGGAGTTCTTC. It yields the protein CASSSGLWEFF.

The chain joins TRBV5-1 to TRBJ1-5, with D unresolved. V lost 2 bases, J lost 6 bases, and 12 bases lay in between. Germline V gene sequence: CDR1 SGHRS, CDR2 YFSETQ. The CDR3 length is 14 residues. Here the CDR3 reads CASSFGGYGQPQHF. DNA for the CDR3: TGCGCCAGCAGCTTTGGAGGGTATGGTCAGCCCCAGCATTTT.

The CDR3: CASSTPHRGNPVEQPQHF. CDR3 in DNA: TGTGCCAGTAGTACCCCTCACCGGGGCAACCCGGTCGAGCAGCCCCAGCATTTT. The chain recombines TRBV19 with TRBJ1-5; weak D call: TRBD1 (5 bases). V lost 4 bases, J lost 7 bases, and 26 bases lay in between. The CDR3 spans 18 residues. The germline gives CDR1 LNHDA, CDR2 SQIVND (reference sequence).

V usage is TRBV29-1 and J usage is TRBJ2-1; 7 nucleotides agree with TRBD1. The J segment lost 0 bases and the V segment lost 4 bases, leaving 6 bases of the junction unmatched. Germline CDR1 reads SQVTM; CDR2 reads ANQGSEA. The CDR3 loop spans 15 amino acids. DNA for the CDR3: TGCAGCGTTGGTCTTGGGGACAGCTCCTACAATGAGCAGTTCTTC. Translating it yields CSVGLGDSSYNEQFF.

The chain joins TRBV6-5 to TRBJ2-7, with a weak D call TRBD1 (5 bases). This CDR3 has 12 amino acids. V lost 5 bases, J lost 7 bases, and 12 bases lay in between. Germline V gives CDR1 MNHEY, CDR2 SVGAGI. The CDR3 DNA reads TGTGCCAGCAGTAGGCAGTCAGGGGAGCAGTACTTC. This sequence encodes CASSRQSGEQYF.